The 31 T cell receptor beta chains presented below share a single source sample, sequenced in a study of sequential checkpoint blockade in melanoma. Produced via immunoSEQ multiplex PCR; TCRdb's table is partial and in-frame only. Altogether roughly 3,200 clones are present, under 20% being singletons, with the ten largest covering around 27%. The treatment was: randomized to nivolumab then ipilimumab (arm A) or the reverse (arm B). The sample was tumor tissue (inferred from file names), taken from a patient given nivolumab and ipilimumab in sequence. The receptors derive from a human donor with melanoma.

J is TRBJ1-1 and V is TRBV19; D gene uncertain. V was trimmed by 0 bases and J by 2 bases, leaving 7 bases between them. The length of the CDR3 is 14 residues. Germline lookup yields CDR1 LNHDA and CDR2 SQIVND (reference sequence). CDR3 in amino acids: CASSIELLNTEAFF. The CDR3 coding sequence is TGTGCCAGTAGTATAGAGCTGTTAAACACTGAAGCTTTCTTT. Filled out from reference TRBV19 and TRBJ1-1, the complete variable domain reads DGGITQSPKYLFRKEGQNVTLSCEQNLNHDAMYWYRQDPGQGLRLIYYSQIVNDFQKGDIAEGYSVSREKKESFPLTVTSAQKNPTAFYLCASSIELLNTEAFFGQGTRLTVV.

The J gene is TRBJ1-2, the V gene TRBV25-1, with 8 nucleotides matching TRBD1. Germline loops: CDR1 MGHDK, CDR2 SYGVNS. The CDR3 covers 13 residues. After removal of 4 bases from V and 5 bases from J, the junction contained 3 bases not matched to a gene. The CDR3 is CASSAQGAYGYTF. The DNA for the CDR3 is TGTGCCAGCAGTGCGCAGGGGGCTTATGGCTACACCTTC.

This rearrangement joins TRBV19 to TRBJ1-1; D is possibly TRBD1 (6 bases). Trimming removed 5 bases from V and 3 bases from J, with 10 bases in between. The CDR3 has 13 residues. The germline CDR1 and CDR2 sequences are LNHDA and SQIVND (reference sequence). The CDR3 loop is CASSWTEDTEAFF. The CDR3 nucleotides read TGTGCCAGTAGTTGGACAGAGGACACTGAAGCTTTCTTT.

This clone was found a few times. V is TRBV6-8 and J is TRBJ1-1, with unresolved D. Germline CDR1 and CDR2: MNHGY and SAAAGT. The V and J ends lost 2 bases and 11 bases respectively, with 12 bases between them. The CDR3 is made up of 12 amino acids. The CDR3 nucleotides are TGTGCCAGCAGTTACACCGGAGGAGGCGCTTTCTTT. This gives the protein CASSYTGGGAFF.

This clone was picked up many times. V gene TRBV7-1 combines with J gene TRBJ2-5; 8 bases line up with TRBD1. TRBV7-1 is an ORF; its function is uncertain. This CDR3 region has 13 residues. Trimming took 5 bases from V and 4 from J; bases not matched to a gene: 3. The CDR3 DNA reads TGTGCCAGCAGCCACGACAGGGGAGAGACCCAGTACTTC. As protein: CASSHDRGETQYF.

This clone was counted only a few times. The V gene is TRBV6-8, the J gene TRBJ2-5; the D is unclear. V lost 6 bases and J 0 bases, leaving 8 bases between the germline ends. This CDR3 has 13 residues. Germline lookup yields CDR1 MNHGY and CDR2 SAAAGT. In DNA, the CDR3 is TGTGCCAGCAGGCAGCCGTACCAAGAGACCCAGTACTTC. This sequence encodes CASRQPYQETQYF.

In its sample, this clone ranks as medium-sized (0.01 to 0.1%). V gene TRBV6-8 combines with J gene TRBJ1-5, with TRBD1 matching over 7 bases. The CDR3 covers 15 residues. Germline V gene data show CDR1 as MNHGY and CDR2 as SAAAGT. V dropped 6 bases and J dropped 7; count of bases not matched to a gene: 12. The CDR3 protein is CASRDLTGGGQPQHF. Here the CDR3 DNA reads TGTGCCAGCAGGGATTTGACCGGAGGGGGCCAGCCCCAGCATTTT.

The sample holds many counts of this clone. CDR3: CASSFSQDTEAFF. The CDR3 DNA reads TGTGCCAGCAGCTTCAGTCAAGACACTGAAGCTTTCTTT. This chain links TRBV7-1 with TRBJ1-1; D call uncertain. TRBV7-1 is sorted into the ORF group, with uncertain function. CDR3 length equals 13 residues. Trimming cost V 4 bases and J 3 bases, with 9 bases left between them.

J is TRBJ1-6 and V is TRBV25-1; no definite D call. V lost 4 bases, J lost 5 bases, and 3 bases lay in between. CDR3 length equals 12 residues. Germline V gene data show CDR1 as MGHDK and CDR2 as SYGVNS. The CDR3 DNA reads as TGTGCCAGCAGTGGGCATAATTCACCCCTCCACTTT. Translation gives CASSGHNSPLHF.

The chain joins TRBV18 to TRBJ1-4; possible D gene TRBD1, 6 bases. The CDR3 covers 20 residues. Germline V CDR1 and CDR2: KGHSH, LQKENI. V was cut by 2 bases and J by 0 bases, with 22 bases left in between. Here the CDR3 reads CASSPISARGQIATNEKLFF. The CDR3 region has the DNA TGTGCCAGCTCACCAATTTCGGCGCGCGGACAGATCGCAACTAATGAAAAACTGTTTTTT.

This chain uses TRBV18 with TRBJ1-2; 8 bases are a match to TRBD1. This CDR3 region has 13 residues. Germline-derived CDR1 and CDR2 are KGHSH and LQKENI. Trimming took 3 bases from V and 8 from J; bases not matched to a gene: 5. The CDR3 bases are TGTGCCAGCTCACCGACAGGGGCGCAAGGCTACACCTTC. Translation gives CASSPTGAQGYTF. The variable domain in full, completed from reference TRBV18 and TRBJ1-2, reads NAGVMQNPRHLVRRRGQEARLRCSPMKGHSHVYWYRQLPEEGLKFMVYLQKENIIDESGMPKERFSAEFPKEGPSILRIQQVVRGDSAAYFCASSPTGAQGYTFGSGTRLTVV.

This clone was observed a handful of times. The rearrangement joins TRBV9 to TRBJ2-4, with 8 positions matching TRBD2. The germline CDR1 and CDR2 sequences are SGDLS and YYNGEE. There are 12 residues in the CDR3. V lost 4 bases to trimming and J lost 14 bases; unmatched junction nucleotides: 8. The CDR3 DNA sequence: TGTGCCAGCAGCCCCCACGGGGGGGATGAGTACTTC. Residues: CASSPHGGDEYF.

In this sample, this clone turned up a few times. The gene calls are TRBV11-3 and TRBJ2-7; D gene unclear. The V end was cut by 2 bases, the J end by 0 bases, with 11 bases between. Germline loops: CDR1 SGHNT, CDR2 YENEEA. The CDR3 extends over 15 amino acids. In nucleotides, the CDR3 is TGTGCCAGCAGCTTAAGGGCGGCAAGCTCCTACGAGCAGTACTTC. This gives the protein CASSLRAASSYEQYF.

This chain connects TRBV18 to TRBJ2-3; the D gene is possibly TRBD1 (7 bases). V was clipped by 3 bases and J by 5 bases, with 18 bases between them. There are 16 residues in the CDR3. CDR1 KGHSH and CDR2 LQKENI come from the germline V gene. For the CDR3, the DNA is TGTGCCAGCTCACCGGCGGGACAGACAAAAGGAGATACGCAGTATTTT. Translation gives CASSPAGQTKGDTQYF.

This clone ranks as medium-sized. The CDR3 sequence is CASSVSGGHQPQHF. In DNA form, the CDR3 reads TGTGCCAGCAGCGTGTCAGGGGGCCATCAGCCCCAGCATTTT. The chain combines TRBV9 with TRBJ1-5, with 8 bases matching TRBD1. V lost 2 bases, J lost 5 bases, and 3 bases stayed unmatched. CDR1 is SGDLS, CDR2 YYNGEE, per germline. The CDR3 consists of 14 residues.

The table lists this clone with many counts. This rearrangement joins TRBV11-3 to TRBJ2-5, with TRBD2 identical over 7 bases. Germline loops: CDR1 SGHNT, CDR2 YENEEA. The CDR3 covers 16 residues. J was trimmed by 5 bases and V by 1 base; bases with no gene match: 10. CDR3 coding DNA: TGTGCCAGCAGCTTAGTTCGGCTAGCGGTGGGGGAGACCCAGTACTTC. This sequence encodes CASSLVRLAVGETQYF.

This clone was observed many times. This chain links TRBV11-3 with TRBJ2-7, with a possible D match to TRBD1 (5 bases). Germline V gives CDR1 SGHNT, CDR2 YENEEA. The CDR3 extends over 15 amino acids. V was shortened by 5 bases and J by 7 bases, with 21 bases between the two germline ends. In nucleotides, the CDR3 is TGTGCCAGCAGCCTCCGGGCCCAGGGTGTGAGGGAGCAGTACTTC. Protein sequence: CASSLRAQGVREQYF.

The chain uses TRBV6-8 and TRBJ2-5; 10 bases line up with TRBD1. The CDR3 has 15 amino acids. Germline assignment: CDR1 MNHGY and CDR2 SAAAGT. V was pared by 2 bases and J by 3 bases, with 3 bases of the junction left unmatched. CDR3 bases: TGTGCCAGCAGTTACCCCGGGACAGGGGAAGAGACCCAGTACTTC. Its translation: CASSYPGTGEETQYF.

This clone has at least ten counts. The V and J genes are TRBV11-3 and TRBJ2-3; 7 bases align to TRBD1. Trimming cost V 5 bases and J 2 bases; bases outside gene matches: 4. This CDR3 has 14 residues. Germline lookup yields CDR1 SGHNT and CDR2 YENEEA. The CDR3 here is CASSPDRLTDTQYF. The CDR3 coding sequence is TGTGCCAGCAGCCCGGACAGGCTCACAGATACGCAGTATTTT.

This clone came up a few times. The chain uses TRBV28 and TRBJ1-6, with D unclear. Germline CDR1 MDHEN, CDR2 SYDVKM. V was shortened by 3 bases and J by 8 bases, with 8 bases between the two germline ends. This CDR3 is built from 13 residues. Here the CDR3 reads CASSFRGYSPLHF. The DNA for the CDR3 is TGTGCCAGCAGTTTTAGAGGGTATTCACCCCTCCACTTT.

Here the CDR3 reads CASSIWASPFGYGYTF. The CDR3 DNA is TGTGCCAGTAGTATCTGGGCCAGTCCCTTTGGCTATGGCTACACCTTC. The chain recombines TRBV19 with TRBJ1-2, with D unresolved. The V end was cut by 3 bases, the J end by 4 bases, with 18 bases between. The germline gives CDR1 LNHDA, CDR2 SQIVND (reference sequence). The CDR3 consists of 16 residues.

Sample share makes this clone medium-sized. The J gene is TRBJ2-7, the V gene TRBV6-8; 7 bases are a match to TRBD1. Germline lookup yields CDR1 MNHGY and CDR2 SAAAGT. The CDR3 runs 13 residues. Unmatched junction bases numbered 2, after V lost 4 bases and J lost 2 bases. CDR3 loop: CASSWTGTYEQYV. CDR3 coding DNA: TGTGCCAGCAGTTGGACAGGTACCTACGAGCAGTACGTC.

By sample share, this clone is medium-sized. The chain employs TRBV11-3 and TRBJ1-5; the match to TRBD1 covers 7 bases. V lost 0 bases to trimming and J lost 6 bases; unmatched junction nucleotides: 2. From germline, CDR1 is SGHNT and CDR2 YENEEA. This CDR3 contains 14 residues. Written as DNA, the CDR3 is TGTGCCAGCAGCTTAGAAGGGGGCTTTCAGCCCCAGCATTTT. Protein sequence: CASSLEGGFQPQHF.

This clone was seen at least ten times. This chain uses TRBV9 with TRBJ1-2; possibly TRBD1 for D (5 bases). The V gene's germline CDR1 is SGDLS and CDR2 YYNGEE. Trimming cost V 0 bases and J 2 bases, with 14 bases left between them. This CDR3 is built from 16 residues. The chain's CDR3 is CASSVAGASKNYGYTF. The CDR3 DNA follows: TGTGCCAGCAGCGTAGCCGGGGCCTCGAAGAACTATGGCTACACCTTC.

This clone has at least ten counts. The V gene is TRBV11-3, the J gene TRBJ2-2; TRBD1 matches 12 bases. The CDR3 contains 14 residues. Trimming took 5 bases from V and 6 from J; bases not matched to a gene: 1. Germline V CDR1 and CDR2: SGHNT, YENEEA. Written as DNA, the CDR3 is TGTGCCAGCAGCAGGGACAGGGGGCCCGGGGAGCTGTTTTTT. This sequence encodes CASSRDRGPGELFF.

CDR3 coding DNA: TGTGCCAGCAGTCCCAGACAGGGCTTTCTATATGGCACAGATACGCAGTATTTT. Its protein product is CASSPRQGFLYGTDTQYF. This sequence joins TRBV6-8 and TRBJ2-3; 7 bases agree with TRBD1. The germline V gene encodes CDR1 MNHGY and CDR2 SAAAGT. Unmatched junction bases numbered 15, after V lost 5 bases and J lost 1 base. The CDR3 is 18 residues long.

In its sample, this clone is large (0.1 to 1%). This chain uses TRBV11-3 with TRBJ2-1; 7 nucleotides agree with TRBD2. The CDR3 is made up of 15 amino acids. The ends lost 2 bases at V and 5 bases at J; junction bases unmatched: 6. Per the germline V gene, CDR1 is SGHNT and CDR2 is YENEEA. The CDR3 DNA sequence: TGTGCCAGCAGCTTAACCAGCGGGGCTAACAATGAGCAGTTCTTC. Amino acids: CASSLTSGANNEQFF.

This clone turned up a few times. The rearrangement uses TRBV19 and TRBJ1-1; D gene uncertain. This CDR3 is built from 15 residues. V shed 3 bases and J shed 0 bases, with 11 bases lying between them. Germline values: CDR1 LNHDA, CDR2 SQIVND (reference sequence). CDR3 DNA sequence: TGTGCCAGTAGTATCGGGGTGATGATGAACACTGAAGCTTTCTTT. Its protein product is CASSIGVMMNTEAFF.

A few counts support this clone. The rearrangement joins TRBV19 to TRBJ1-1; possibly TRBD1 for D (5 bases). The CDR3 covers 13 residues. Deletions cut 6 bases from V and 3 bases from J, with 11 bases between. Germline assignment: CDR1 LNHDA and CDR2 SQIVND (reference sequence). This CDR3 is CASREQEDTEAFF. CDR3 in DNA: TGTGCCAGTAGGGAACAGGAGGACACTGAAGCTTTCTTT.

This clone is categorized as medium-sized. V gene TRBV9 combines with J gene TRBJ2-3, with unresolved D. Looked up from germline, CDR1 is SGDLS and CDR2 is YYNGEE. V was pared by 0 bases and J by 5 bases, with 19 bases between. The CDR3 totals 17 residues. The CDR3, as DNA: TGTGCCAGCAGCGTAGCTTTAGACTTACGGGTTCAAGATACGCAGTATTTT. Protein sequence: CASSVALDLRVQDTQYF.

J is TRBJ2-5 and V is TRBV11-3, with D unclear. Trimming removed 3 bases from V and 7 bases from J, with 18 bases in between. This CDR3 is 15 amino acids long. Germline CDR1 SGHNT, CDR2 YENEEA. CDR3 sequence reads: CASSLSNGEWTTQYF. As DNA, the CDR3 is TGTGCCAGCAGCTTGAGTAATGGGGAATGGACGACCCAGTACTTC.